This TCR beta chain comes out of a study of Ad26.COV2.S vaccination and SARS-CoV-2 variants. Method: immunoSEQ multiplex PCR; TCRdb's copy keeps in-frame clones and lacks some. This table has some 520,000 clones, roughly 87% appearing once. Treatment here: roughly 20 received Ad26.COV2.S at low or high dose, single or two shots; 5 received placebo; per-sample allocation not given. Sample collection was performed on day 63 after the first vaccine or placebo injection. V was shortened by 5 bases and J by 4 bases, with 11 bases between the two germline ends. This CDR3 has 13 residues. The gene calls are TRBV12-3 or TRBV12-4 and TRBJ1-2, with D perhaps TRBD1 (5 bases). The sample here was peripheral blood, taken in a trial of Ad26.COV2.S vaccine versus placebo. The clonotype originates from a person aged 18-65 years who received the Ad26.COV2.S COVID-19 vaccine or a placebo. CDR3 protein: CASSPGTSYGYTF. CDR3 DNA: TGTGCCAGCAGTCCCGGGACCTCCTATGGCTACACCTTC.